Below, 14 T cell receptor beta chains from the same sample are listed, as sequenced in a study of T cells in Graves' hyperthyroidism and ophthalmopathy. Amplification targeted TCR beta CDR3 regions from RNA transcripts. With the HTBI primer set, the TCR CDR3 went through a first round of RT-PCR. TCRdb passed the multiplex PCR reads through MiXCR, listing each CDR3 protein once. The sample carries roughly 240,000 distinct CDR3 sequences, about 25% recorded once. What was sequenced was blood. These receptors originate from a woman aged 40 to 50 with Graves' ophthalmopathy.

In its sample, this clonotype was seen many times. Here the CDR3 reads CSASPGNYEQYF. The CDR3 coding sequence is TGCAGTGCTAGCCCGGGAAACTACGAGCAGTACTTC. V and J are TRBV20-1 and TRBJ2-7, with D perhaps TRBD2 (5 bases). The CDR3 is 12 residues long. Germline assignment: CDR1 DFQATT and CDR2 SNEGSKA (reference sequence). The ends were cut back, 3 bases at V and 3 bases at J, with 9 bases in the middle.

The chain couples TRBV24-1 to TRBJ2-5; either TRBD1 or TRBD2 may supply D (5 bases each). V shed 2 bases and J shed 1 base, with 13 bases lying between them. This CDR3 spans 16 amino acids. Germline CDR1 reads KGHDR; CDR2 reads SFDVKD. The CDR3 DNA reads TGTGCCACCAGTGATTCAACGAGTGGGACCCAAGAGACCCAGTACTTC. It codes for CATSDSTSGTQETQYF.

V usage is TRBV24-1 and J usage is TRBJ1-4, with D unresolved. The CDR3 has 14 amino acids. CDR1 and CDR2 (germline): KGHDR, SFDVKD. V gave up 5 bases and J gave up 4 bases, with 10 bases separating them. The CDR3 nucleotides are TGTGCCACCAGTGGGGGTGAGGGTAATGAAAAACTGTTTTTT. Translated, it gives CATSGGEGNEKLFF.

Many counts were recorded for this clonotype. The chain is built from TRBV25-1 and TRBJ2-7; D is perhaps TRBD2 (5 bases). The CDR3 runs 14 residues. Per germline, CDR1 MGHDK and CDR2 SYGVNS. The V end lost 9 bases, the J end lost 3 bases, and 18 bases lay between the germline ends. The CDR3 region has the DNA TGTGCCAGTCGGCTGGGCGGGCCATACTACGAGCAGTACTTC. This codes for CASRLGGPYYEQYF.

A few counts support this clonotype. Relative to the germline gene, one junction end is altered; a read error may explain this. The chain links TRBV6-5 to TRBJ2-5; 7 nucleotides match TRBD1. This CDR3 has 15 residues. The germline V gene has CDR1 MNHEY and CDR2 SVGAGI. Here the CDR3 DNA reads TGTGCCAGCAGTTGTACAGGGGCGGTGAGAGAGACTCAGTACTTC. It codes for CASSCTGAVRETQYF.

This clonotype appeared a few times. The chain links TRBV6-9 to TRBJ1-2; 8 positions match TRBD1. The V and J ends lost 2 bases and 6 bases, in that order; junction bases with no gene match: 14. The CDR3 contains 17 residues. Per the germline V gene, CDR1 is MNHGY and CDR2 is SVAAGI. CDR3 DNA: TGTGCCAGCAGTTATCTTTCAGACAGGGGACGAAGGAATGGCTACACCTTC. It translates to CASSYLSDRGRRNGYTF.

This chain joins TRBV6-2 or TRBV6-3 and TRBJ1-1; D is undetermined. Germline V lookup: CDR1 MNHEY, CDR2 SVGEGT. The V end was cut by 5 bases, the J end by 5 bases, with 9 bases between. The CDR3 spans 12 residues. The CDR3 reads CASSRLGTEAFF. Here the CDR3 DNA reads TGTGCCAGCAGTAGACTCGGGACTGAAGCTTTCTTT.

The sample holds many counts of this clonotype. The chain combines TRBV2 with TRBJ2-7; 10 bases are a match to TRBD2. CDR3 length: 16 amino acids. CDR1 and CDR2 (germline): SNHLY, FYNNEI. Losses at the gene ends were 2 bases for V and 4 bases for J; bases not matched to a gene: 8. CDR3 protein: CASSEPPGLATYEQYF. The CDR3, as DNA: TGTGCCAGCAGTGAACCCCCGGGACTAGCGACATACGAGCAGTACTTC.

This clonotype was observed at least ten times. The rearrangement joins TRBV12-3 or TRBV12-4 to TRBJ2-7, with 9 bases fitting TRBD1. This CDR3 comprises 16 residues. The V gene end was trimmed by 2 bases and the J gene end by 3 bases; junction bases not matched to a gene: 8. The CDR3 DNA is TGTGCCAGCAGTTTAAGGGACAGGGCGGACCTCTACGAGCAGTACTTC. Amino acid sequence: CASSLRDRADLYEQYF.

This clonotype was counted ten times or more. This rearrangement joins TRBV6-1 to TRBJ2-7; D unclear. Germline CDR1 MNHNS, CDR2 SASEGT. The CDR3 totals 13 residues. Between the trimmed V and J ends, which lost 4 bases and 2 bases, there was a span of 9 bases. In DNA form, the CDR3 reads TGTGCCAGCAGTGCGGCAGTCACCTACGAGCAGTACTTC. It translates to CASSAAVTYEQYF.

In this sample, this clonotype turned up many times. The rearrangement links TRBV2 to TRBJ1-5, with D possibly TRBD1 on 5 matching bases. Deletions cut 6 bases from V and 5 bases from J, with 11 bases between. The CDR3 is made up of 13 amino acids. CDR1 and CDR2 from the germline V gene are SNHLY and FYNNEI. The CDR3 protein is CASSGGDYQPQHF. The CDR3 DNA reads as TGTGCCAGCAGCGGGGGGGACTATCAGCCCCAGCATTTT. The full variable domain, with the rest looked up from reference TRBV2 and TRBJ1-5, is EPEVTQTPSHQVTQMGQEVILRCVPISNHLYFYWYRQILGQKVEFLVSFYNNEISEKSEIFDDQFSVERPDGSNFTLKIRSTKLEDSAMYFCASSGGDYQPQHFGDGTRLSIL.

The chain carries TRBV5-5 and TRBJ2-2, with TRBD1 matching over 8 bases. The length of the CDR3 is 15 residues. Germline V gene sequence: CDR1 SGHKS, CDR2 YYEKEE (reference sequence). The junction had 7 bases not matched to a gene; V was cut back by 2 bases and J by 7 bases. The CDR3 region has the DNA TGTGCCAGCAGCTTAGAGACAGGGGAAATCGGGGAGCTGTTTTTT. It codes for CASSLETGEIGELFF.

This clonotype has a count of ten or more. The chain joins TRBV27 to TRBJ2-2, with D perhaps matching TRBD2 (5 bases). Germline V gene lookup returns CDR1 MNHEY and CDR2 SMNVEV (reference sequence). This CDR3 contains 13 residues. The ends were cut back, 3 bases at V and 4 bases at J, with 6 bases in the middle. The CDR3 reads CASSFRGTGELFF. The CDR3 DNA is TGTGCCAGCAGTTTCCGGGGCACCGGGGAGCTGTTTTTT.

The chain has TRBV9 and TRBJ1-1, with 7 nucleotides matching TRBD1. This CDR3 contains 15 residues. Germline values: CDR1 SGDLS, CDR2 YYNGEE. V was pared by 4 bases and J by 5 bases, with 11 bases of the junction left unmatched. CDR3 DNA sequence: TGTGCCAGCAGCCCCCCCCCAGGGGGTTTGACTGAAGCTTTCTTT. This gives the protein CASSPPPGGLTEAFF.